These 17 T cell receptor beta chains came from one sample sequenced in a study of cytomegalovirus exposure and HLA in healthy donors. Primers included in the PCR were 60 Vbeta and 13 Jbeta primers. TCRdb keeps only in-frame clones here, not all; method: immunoSEQ multiplex PCR. This repertoire shows about 81,000 clones, about three quarters found once; its top ten account for around 3%. Material for sequencing was PBMCs. The source is a man between 45 and 60 years old in good health and CMV-seropositive.

This chain connects TRBV27 to TRBJ2-3; no clear D gene. Trimming removed 7 bases at V and 0 bases at J, with 14 bases between. Germline CDR1 MNHEY, CDR2 SMNVEV (reference sequence). The CDR3 has 15 amino acids. The CDR3 DNA reads TGTGCCAGCAATAGCTTGCAAACTAGCACAGATACGCAGTATTTT. Encoded protein: CASNSLQTSTDTQYF.

The rearrangement links TRBV18 to TRBJ1-1, with TRBD1 matching 7 bases. Unmatched junction bases numbered 7, after V lost 6 bases and J lost 0 bases. The V gene's germline CDR1 is KGHSH and CDR2 LQKENI. The CDR3 extends over 15 amino acids. CDR3 sequence: CASSPMTGLNTEAFF. CDR3 in DNA: TGTGCCAGCTCGCCTATGACAGGGTTGAACACTGAAGCTTTCTTT.

The V gene is TRBV19, the J gene TRBJ2-3; TRBD2 agrees at 8 bases. Losses at the gene ends were 4 bases for V and 4 bases for J; bases not matched to a gene: 10. Germline V gene lookup returns CDR1 LNHDA and CDR2 SQIVND (reference sequence). The CDR3 sequence is 16 residues long. CDR3 coding DNA: TGTGCCAGTAGTACTCGAACCAGCGGGAGCCCAGATACGCAGTATTTT. Translating it yields CASSTRTSGSPDTQYF.

The chain couples TRBV7-6 to TRBJ2-7; D unclear. The CDR3 is 14 residues long. Germline-derived CDR1 and CDR2 are SGHVS and FNYEAQ. With 5 bases removed from V and 0 bases from J, the gap between germline ends came to 11 bases. CDR3 region: CASSRFVGSYEQYF. For the CDR3, the DNA is TGTGCCAGCAGCCGCTTTGTCGGCTCCTACGAGCAGTACTTC. Full variable domain (remainder filled in from reference TRBV7-6 and TRBJ2-7): GAGVSQSPRYKVTKRGQDVALRCDPISGHVSLYWYRQALGQGPEFLTYFNYEAQQDKSGLPNDRFSAERPEGSISTLTIQRTEQRDSAMYRCASSRFVGSYEQYFGPGTRLTVT.

The J gene is TRBJ2-7, the V gene TRBV11-2; 12 bases match TRBD1. Germline V lookup: CDR1 SGHAT, CDR2 FQNNGV. This CDR3 has 17 residues. V lost 0 bases, J lost 5 bases, and 8 bases stayed unmatched. The CDR3 region is CASSLDRPGQGADEQYF. The CDR3 bases are TGTGCCAGCAGCTTAGATAGGCCGGGACAGGGGGCCGACGAGCAGTACTTC.

Only a few counts were recorded for this clone. The V and J genes are TRBV10-3 and TRBJ1-1; 7 nucleotides line up with TRBD1. The trim removed 5 bases at V and 1 base at J, leaving 1 base unmatched. In germline, CDR1 is ENHRY, CDR2 SYGVKD. CDR3 length: 13 residues. The CDR3 sequence: CAISRTGNTEAFF. Written as DNA, the CDR3 is TGTGCCATCAGTAGGACAGGGAACACTGAAGCTTTCTTT.

This chain joins TRBV14 and TRBJ1-3; tentative D call: TRBD1 (5 bases). Germline CDR1 is SGHDN and CDR2 is FVKESK. CDR3 length: 14 residues. Trimming removed 6 bases at V and 2 bases at J, with 11 bases between. This CDR3 is CASRETGAGNTIYF. The CDR3 coding sequence is TGTGCCAGCAGAGAGACGGGGGCTGGAAACACCATATATTTT.

The chain couples TRBV2 to TRBJ1-5; TRBD1 matches at 7 bases. J gave up 4 bases and V 5 bases, and 8 bases lay outside the gene matches. CDR3 size: 15 residues. Germline CDR1 SNHLY, CDR2 FYNNEI. The CDR3 DNA reads TGTGCCAGCAGTTTACCTGGGACAGTAAATCAGCCCCAGCATTTT. Amino acids: CASSLPGTVNQPQHF. The entire variable domain, with the rest obtained from reference TRBV2 and TRBJ1-5, is as follows: EPEVTQTPSHQVTQMGQEVILRCVPISNHLYFYWYRQILGQKVEFLVSFYNNEISEKSEIFDDQFSVERPDGSNFTLKIRSTKLEDSAMYFCASSLPGTVNQPQHFGDGTRLSIL.

This clone was seen a few times. Here the CDR3 reads CAWRRQFSGNTIYF. Here the CDR3 DNA reads TGTGCCTGGAGGAGACAGTTCTCTGGAAACACCATATATTTT. The chain recombines TRBV30 with TRBJ1-3; tentatively, D is TRBD1 (5 bases). The V gene's germline CDR1 is GTSNPN and CDR2 SVGIG (reference sequence). The CDR3 sequence is 14 residues long. V was shortened by 3 bases and J by 0 bases, with 9 bases between the two germline ends.

This sequence joins TRBV18 and TRBJ1-1, with 8 bases fitting TRBD1. This CDR3 comprises 14 residues. Trimming at V came to 3 bases and at J to 4 bases, leaving 4 bases not matched to a gene. Germline V gene data show CDR1 as KGHSH and CDR2 as LQKENI. CDR3 sequence (DNA): TGTGCCAGCTCACCCGGGACAGGTCCCACTGAAGCTTTCTTT. The encoded protein is CASSPGTGPTEAFF. Looking up the rest from reference TRBV18 and TRBJ1-1 gives the full variable domain: NAGVMQNPRHLVRRRGQEARLRCSPMKGHSHVYWYRQLPEEGLKFMVYLQKENIIDESGMPKERFSAEFPKEGPSILRIQQVVRGDSAAYFCASSPGTGPTEAFFGQGTRLTVV.

This chain uses TRBV7-8 with TRBJ1-1, with TRBD1 matching 7 bases. Germline loops: CDR1 SGHVS, CDR2 FQNEAQ. CDR3 length: 15 residues. V shed 1 base and J 4 bases; nucleotides not matched to a gene: 6. The CDR3 spells CASSLVSAGGTEAFF. CDR3 DNA sequence: TGTGCCAGCAGCTTAGTGTCGGCAGGGGGCACTGAAGCTTTCTTT.

J is TRBJ2-2 and V is TRBV14, with 8 bases identical to TRBD2. This CDR3 region has 16 residues. CDR1 and CDR2 (germline): SGHDN, FVKESK. J lost 4 bases, V lost 2 bases, and 6 bases had no gene match. CDR3 protein: CASSQLAGIGTGELFF. The CDR3 coding sequence is TGTGCCAGCAGCCAATTAGCGGGAATTGGCACCGGGGAGCTGTTTTTT. Full variable domain (outside the CDR3, taken from reference TRBV14 and TRBJ2-2): EAGVTQFPSHSVIEKGQTVTLRCDPISGHDNLYWYRRVMGKEIKFLLHFVKESKQDESGMPNNRFLAERTGGTYSTLKVQPAELEDSGVYFCASSQLAGIGTGELFFGEGSRLTVL.

The chain combines TRBV4-1 with TRBJ2-2, with 7 nucleotides matching TRBD1. This CDR3 is built from 17 residues. The ends lost 0 bases at V and 2 bases at J; junction bases unmatched: 6. CDR1 is MGHRA, CDR2 YSYEKL, per germline. CDR3 residues: CASSQETGQINTGELFF. The CDR3 nucleotides are TGCGCCAGCAGCCAAGAAACGGGACAGATAAACACCGGGGAGCTGTTTTTT.

This clone occurred a few times. V is TRBV6-5 and J is TRBJ1-1, with no clear D. Germline V gene sequence: CDR1 MNHEY, CDR2 SVGAGI. The CDR3 runs to 14 residues. The V end lost 5 bases, the J end lost 4 bases, and 14 bases lay between the germline ends. Here the CDR3 DNA reads TGTGCCAGCAGTGAACCAGGTATCAGCACTGAAGCTTTCTTT. Its protein is CASSEPGISTEAFF.

V and J are TRBV27 and TRBJ1-1; D is perhaps TRBD1 (5 bases). This CDR3 has 13 residues. CDR1 and CDR2 (germline): MNHEY, SMNVEV (reference sequence). Trimming took off 2 bases at V and 8 bases at J, with 12 bases between the two ends. In DNA form, the CDR3 reads TGTGCCAGCAGTTTACCTGGGGGGTTAGAAGCTTTCTTT. Translating it yields CASSLPGGLEAFF.

The chain's CDR3 is CASSGGGAGANTIYF. CDR3 nucleotides: TGTGCCAGCAGCGGAGGGGGGGCCGGGGCCAACACCATATATTTT. The chain recombines TRBV7-9 with TRBJ1-3, with a possible D match to TRBD1 (6 bases). V gave up 5 bases and J gave up 7 bases, with 18 bases separating them. In germline, CDR1 is SEHNR, CDR2 FQNEAQ (reference sequence). CDR3 length: 15 amino acids.

This clone was picked up one time. The rearrangement links TRBV6-1 to TRBJ2-1; no firm D call. Germline V lookup: CDR1 MNHNS, CDR2 SASEGT. V dropped 6 bases and J dropped 4 bases, with 13 bases sitting between them. The CDR3 has 14 amino acids. CDR3 residues: CASRTSLYYNEQFF. CDR3 sequence (DNA): TGTGCCAGCAGGACTTCCCTATATTACAATGAGCAGTTCTTC.